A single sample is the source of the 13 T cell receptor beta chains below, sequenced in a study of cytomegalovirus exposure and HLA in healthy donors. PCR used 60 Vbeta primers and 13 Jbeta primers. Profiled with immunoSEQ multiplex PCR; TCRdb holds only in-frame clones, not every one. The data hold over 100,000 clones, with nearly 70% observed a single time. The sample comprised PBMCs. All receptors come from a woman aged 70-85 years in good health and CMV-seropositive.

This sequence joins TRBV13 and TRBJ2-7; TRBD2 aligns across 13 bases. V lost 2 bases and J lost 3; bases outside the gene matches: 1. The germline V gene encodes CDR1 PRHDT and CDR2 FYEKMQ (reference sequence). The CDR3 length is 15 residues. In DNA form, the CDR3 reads TGTGCCAGCAGCTTACGACTAGCGGGGGGCTACGAGCAGTACTTC. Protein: CASSLRLAGGYEQYF.

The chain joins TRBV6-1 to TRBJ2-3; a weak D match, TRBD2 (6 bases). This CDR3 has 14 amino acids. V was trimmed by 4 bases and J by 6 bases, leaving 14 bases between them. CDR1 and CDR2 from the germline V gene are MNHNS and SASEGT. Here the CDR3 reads CASSGAGVGDTQYF. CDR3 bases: TGTGCCAGCAGTGGAGCGGGCGTTGGTGATACGCAGTATTTT.

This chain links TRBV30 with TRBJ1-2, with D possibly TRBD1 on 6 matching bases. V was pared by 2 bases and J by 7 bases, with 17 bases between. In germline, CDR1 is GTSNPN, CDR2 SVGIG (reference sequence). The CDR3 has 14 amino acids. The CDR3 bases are TGTGCCTGGAGTCCCGGACAGATAATCGGTGGCTACACCTTC. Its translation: CAWSPGQIIGGYTF.

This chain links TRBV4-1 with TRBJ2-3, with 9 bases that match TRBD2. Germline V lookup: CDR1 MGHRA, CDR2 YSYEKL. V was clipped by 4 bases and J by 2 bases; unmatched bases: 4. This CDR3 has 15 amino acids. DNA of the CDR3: TGCGCCAGCAGCCTTAGCGGGGGACCCACAGATACGCAGTATTTT. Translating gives CASSLSGGPTDTQYF.

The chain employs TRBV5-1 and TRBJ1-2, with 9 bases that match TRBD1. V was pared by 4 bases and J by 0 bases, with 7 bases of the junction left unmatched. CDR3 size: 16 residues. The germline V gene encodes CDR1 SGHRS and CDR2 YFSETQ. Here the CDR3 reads CASSRQGGTPNYGYTF. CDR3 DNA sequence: TGCGCCAGCAGCCGACAGGGGGGAACTCCTAACTATGGCTACACCTTC. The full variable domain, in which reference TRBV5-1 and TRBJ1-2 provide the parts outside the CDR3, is KAGVTQTPRYLIKTRGQQVTLSCSPISGHRSVSWYQQTPGQGLQFLFEYFSETQRNKGNFPGRFSGRQFSNSRSEMNVSTLELGDSALYLCASSRQGGTPNYGYTFGSGTRLTVV.

CDR3 sequence reads: CASSLTGKNTEAFF. As DNA, the CDR3 is TGTGCCAGCAGCCTGACGGGGAAGAACACTGAAGCTTTCTTT. The rearrangement joins TRBV6-6 to TRBJ1-1, with unresolved D. V was pared by 6 bases and J by 1 base, with 12 bases between. The CDR3 spans 14 residues. Germline V gene lookup returns CDR1 MNHNY and CDR2 SVGAGI (reference sequence).

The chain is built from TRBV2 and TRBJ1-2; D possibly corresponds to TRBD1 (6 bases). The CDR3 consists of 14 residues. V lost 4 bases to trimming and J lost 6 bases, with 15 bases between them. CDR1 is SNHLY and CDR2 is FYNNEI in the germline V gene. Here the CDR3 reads CASSVHGQTDGYTF. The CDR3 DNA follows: TGTGCCAGCAGTGTGCACGGACAGACGGATGGCTACACCTTC.

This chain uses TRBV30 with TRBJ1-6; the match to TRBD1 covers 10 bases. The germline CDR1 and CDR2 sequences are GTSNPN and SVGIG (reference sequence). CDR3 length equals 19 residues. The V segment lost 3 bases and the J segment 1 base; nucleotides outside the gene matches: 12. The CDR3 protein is CAWRLETGQGFSYNSPLHF. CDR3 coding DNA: TGTGCCTGGAGACTTGAAACGGGACAGGGGTTTTCCTATAATTCACCCCTCCACTTT.

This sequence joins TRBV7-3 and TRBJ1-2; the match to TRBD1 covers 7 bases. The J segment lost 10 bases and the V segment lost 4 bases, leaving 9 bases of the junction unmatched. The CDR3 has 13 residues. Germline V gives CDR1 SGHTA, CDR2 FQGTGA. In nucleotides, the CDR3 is TGTGCCAGCAGCTCCCGACAGGGTCATGACTACACCTTC. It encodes CASSSRQGHDYTF.

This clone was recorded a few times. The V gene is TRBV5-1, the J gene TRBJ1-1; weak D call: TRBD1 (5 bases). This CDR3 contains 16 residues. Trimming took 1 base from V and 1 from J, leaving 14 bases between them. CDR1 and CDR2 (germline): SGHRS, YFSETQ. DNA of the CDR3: TGCGCCAGCAGCTTGCGGGGGGAGGCAGCGAACACTGAAGCTTTCTTT. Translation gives CASSLRGEAANTEAFF.

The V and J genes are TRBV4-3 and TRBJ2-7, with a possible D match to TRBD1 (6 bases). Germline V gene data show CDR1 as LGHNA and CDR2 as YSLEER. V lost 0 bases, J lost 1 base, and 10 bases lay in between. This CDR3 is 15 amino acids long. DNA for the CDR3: TGCGCCAGCAGCCAAGACCCCAGGGGATCCTACGAGCAGTACTTC. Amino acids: CASSQDPRGSYEQYF.

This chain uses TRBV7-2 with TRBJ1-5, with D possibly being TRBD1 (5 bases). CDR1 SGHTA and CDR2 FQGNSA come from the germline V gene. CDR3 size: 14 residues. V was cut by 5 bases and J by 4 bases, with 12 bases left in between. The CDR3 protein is CASSPLTANQPQHF. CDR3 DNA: TGTGCCAGCAGCCCCCTGACAGCTAATCAGCCCCAGCATTTT. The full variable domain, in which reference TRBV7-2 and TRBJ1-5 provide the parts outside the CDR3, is GAGVSQSPSNKVTEKGKDVELRCDPISGHTALYWYRQSLGQGLEFLIYFQGNSAPDKSGLPSDRFSAERTGGSVSTLTIQRTQQEDSAVYLCASSPLTANQPQHFGDGTRLSIL.

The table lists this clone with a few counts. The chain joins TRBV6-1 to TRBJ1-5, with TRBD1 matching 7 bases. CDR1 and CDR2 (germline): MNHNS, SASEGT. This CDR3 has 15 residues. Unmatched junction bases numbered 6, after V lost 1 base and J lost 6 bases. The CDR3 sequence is CASSEGQGDRQPQHF. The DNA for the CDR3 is TGTGCCAGCAGTGAAGGGCAGGGGGATCGTCAGCCCCAGCATTTT.